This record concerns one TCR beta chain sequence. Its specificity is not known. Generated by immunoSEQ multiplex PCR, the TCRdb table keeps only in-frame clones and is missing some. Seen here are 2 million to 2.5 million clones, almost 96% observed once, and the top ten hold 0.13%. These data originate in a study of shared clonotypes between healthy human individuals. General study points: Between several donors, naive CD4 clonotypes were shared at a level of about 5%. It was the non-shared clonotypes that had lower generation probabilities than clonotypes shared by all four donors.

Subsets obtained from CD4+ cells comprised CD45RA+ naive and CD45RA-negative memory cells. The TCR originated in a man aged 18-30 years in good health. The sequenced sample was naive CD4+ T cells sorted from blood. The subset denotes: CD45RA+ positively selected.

The CDR3: CASSHRQGASNEQFF. Written as DNA, the CDR3 is TGCGCCAGCAGCCACCGACAGGGGGCTAGCAATGAGCAGTTCTTC. This rearrangement joins TRBV4-1 to TRBJ2-1; 10 nucleotides line up with TRBD1. This CDR3 is built from 15 residues. Germline CDR1 reads MGHRA; CDR2 reads YSYEKL. V lost 3 bases and J lost 6; bases outside the gene matches: 5.